Listed below are T cell receptor beta chains from one sample, sequenced in a study of chemoradiotherapy in HPV16-positive cancers. Using immunoSEQ multiplex PCR, the repertoire was profiled, and TCRdb retains in-frame clones only, with some absent. Of over 10,000 clones in the sample, around 82% are singletons; the top ten hold under 7%. Specimen: blood, collected from a patient who underwent chemoradiotherapy. The receptor source for this set is a human donor with HPV-associated anogenital cancer. CDR3s leave out the opening cysteine and the closing phenylalanine or tryptophan.

V	J	CDR3
TRBV5-6	TRBJ2-2	ASSLAPTTGELF
TRBV6-1	TRBJ1-6	ASSPGTANSPLH
TRBV27	TRBJ1-1	ASSSLPGTGVKAF
TRBV2	TRBJ1-1	ASSNTEAF
TRBV5-6	TRBJ2-5	ASSLKRAETQY
TRBV7-9	TRBJ1-4	ASSLAGTGGSYEKLF
TRBV5-1	TRBJ1-5	ASSFNPLGGTHSNQPQH
TRBV10-3	TRBJ2-3	ATSWGGKDTQY
TRBV7-9	TRBJ2-3	ASSPTSWGAMGTDTQY
TRBV15	TRBJ2-1	ATSTEFNEQF
TRBV4-2	TRBJ1-3	ASSQINTGGAGNTIY
TRBV7-9	TRBJ1-1	ASSFQGGTEAF
TRBV5-8	TRBJ2-3	ASSSHLLSDTQY
TRBV6-6	TRBJ2-5	ASSPPNLAGEETQY
TRBV5-6	TRBJ1-4	ASSFFRDRSNEKLF
TRBV25-1	TRBJ2-2	ASTGQGRTGELF
TRBV10-1	TRBJ2-1	ASSDPDRGNYNEQF
TRBV5-1	TRBJ1-1	ASSGGDRGNTEAF
TRBV7-9	TRBJ2-1	ASSSNRGGVEQF